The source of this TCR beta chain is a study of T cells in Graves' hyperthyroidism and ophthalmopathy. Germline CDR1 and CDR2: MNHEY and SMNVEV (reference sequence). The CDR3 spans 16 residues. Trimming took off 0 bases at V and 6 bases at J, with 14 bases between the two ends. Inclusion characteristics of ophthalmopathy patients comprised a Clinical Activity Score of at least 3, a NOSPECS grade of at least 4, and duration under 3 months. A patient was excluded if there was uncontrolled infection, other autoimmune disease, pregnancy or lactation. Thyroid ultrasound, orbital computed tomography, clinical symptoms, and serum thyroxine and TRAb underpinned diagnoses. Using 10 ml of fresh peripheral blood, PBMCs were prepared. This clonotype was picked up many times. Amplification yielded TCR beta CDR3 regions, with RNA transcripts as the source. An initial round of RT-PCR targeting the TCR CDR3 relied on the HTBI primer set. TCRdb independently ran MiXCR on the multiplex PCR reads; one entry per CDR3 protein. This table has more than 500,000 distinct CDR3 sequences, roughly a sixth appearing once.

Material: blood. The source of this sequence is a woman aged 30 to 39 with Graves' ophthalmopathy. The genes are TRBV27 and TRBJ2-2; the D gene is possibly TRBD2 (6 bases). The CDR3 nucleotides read TGTGCCAGCAGTTTATCGGGGGGAGTTTTCGCCGGGGAGCTGTTTTTT. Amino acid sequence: CASSLSGGVFAGELFF.